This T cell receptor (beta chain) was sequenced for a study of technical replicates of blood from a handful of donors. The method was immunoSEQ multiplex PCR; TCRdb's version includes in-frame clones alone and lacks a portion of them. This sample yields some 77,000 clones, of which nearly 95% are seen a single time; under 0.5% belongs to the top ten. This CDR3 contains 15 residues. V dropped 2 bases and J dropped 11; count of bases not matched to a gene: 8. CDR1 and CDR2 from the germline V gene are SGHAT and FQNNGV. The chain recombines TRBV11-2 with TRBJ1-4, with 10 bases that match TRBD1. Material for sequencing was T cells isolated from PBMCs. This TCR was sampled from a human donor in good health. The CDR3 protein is CASSLPGTGAQKLFF. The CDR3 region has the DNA TGTGCCAGCAGCTTACCCGGGACAGGGGCCCAGAAACTGTTTTTT.